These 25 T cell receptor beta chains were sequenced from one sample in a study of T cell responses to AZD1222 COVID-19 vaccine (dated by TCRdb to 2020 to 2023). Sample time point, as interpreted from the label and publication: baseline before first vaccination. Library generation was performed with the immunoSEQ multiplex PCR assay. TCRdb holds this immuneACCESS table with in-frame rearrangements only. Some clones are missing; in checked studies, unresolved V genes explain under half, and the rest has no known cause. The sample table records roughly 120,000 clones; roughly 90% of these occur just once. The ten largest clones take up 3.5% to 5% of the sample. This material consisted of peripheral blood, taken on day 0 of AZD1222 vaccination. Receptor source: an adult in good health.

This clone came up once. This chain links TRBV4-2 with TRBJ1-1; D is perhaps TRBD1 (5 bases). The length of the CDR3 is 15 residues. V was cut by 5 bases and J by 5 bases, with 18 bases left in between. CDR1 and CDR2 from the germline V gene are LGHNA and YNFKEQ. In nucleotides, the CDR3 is TGTGCCAGCAGCGAAAGAGAGGGGTTCGGGACTGAAGCTTTCTTT. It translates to CASSEREGFGTEAFF.

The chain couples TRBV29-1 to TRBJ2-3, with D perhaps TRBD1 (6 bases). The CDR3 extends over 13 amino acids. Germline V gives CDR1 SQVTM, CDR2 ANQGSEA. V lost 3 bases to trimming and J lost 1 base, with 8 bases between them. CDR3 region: CSVDAGGTDTQYF. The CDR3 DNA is TGCAGCGTTGATGCAGGGGGCACAGATACGCAGTATTTT.

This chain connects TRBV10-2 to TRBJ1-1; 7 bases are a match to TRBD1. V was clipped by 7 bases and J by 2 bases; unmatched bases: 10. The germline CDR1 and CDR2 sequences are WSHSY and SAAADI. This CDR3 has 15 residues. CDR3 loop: CASKRQGKTNTEAFF. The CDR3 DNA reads TGCGCCAGCAAGAGACAGGGAAAAACAAACACTGAAGCTTTCTTT.

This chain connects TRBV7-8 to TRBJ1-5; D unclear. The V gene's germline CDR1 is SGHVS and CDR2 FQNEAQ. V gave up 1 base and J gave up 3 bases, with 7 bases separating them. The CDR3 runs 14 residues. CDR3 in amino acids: CASSLGRNNQPQHF. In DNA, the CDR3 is TGTGCCAGCAGCTTAGGCCGCAACAATCAGCCCCAGCATTTT.

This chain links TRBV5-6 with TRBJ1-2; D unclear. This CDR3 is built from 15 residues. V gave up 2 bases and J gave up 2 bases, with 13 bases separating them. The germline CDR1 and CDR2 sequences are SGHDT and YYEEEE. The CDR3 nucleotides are TGTGCCAGCAGCTTATATACAGCTGGGAACTATGGCTACACCTTC. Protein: CASSLYTAGNYGYTF.

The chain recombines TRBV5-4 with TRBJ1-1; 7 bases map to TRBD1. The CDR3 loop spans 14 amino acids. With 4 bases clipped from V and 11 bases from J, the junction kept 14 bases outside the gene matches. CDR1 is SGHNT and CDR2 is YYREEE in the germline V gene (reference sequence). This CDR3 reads CASSAKTGTGRAFF. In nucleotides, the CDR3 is TGTGCCAGCAGCGCAAAGACAGGGACGGGTCGTGCTTTCTTT.

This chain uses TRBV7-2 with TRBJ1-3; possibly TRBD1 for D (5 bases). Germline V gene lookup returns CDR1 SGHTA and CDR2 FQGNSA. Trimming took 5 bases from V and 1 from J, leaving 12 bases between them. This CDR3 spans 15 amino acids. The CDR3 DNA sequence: TGTGCCAGCAGCCCCGACAGTGCGTCTGGAAACACCATATATTTT. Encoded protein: CASSPDSASGNTIYF.

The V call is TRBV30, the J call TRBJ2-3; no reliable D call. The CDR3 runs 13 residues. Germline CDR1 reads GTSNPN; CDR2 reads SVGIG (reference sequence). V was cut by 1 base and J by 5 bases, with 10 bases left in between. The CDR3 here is CAWSGNSGDTQYF. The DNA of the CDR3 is TGTGCCTGGAGTGGTAATTCGGGAGATACGCAGTATTTT.

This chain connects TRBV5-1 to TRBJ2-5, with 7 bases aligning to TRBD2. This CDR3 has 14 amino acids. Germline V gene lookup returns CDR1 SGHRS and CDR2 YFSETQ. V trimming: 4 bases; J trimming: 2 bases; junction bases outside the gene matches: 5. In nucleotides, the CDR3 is TGCGCCAGCAGCAGCGGGGAGAATCAAGAGACCCAGTACTTC. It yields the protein CASSSGENQETQYF. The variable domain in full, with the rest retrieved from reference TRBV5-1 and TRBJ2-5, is KAGVTQTPRYLIKTRGQQVTLSCSPISGHRSVSWYQQTPGQGLQFLFEYFSETQRNKGNFPGRFSGRQFSNSRSEMNVSTLELGDSALYLCASSSGENQETQYFGPGTRLLVL.

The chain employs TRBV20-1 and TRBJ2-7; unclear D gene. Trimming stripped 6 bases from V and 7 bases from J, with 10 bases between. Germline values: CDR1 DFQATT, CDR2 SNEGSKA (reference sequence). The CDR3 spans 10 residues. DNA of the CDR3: TGCAGTGCGCTGGTTGAAGAGCAGTACTTC. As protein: CSALVEEQYF.

CDR3 DNA: TGTGCCAGCAGCTTCCTAGCCGAGGATTCACCCCTCCACTTT. Translation: CASSFLAEDSPLHF. The chain joins TRBV11-2 to TRBJ1-6, with D hard to call. The length of the CDR3 is 14 residues. The germline V and J ends were trimmed by 3 bases and 8 bases, with 11 bases remaining between them. The V gene's germline CDR1 is SGHAT and CDR2 FQNNGV. Together with reference TRBV11-2 and TRBJ1-6, the CDR3 gives the full variable domain: EAGVAQSPRYKIIEKRQSVAFWCNPISGHATLYWYQQILGQGPKLLIQFQNNGVVDDSQLPKDRFSAERLKGVDSTLKIQPAKLEDSAVYLCASSFLAEDSPLHFGNGTRLTVT.

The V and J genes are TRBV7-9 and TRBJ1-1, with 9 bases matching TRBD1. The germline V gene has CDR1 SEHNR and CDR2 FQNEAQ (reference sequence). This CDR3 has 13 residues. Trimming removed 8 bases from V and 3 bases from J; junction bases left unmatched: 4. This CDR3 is CASLQGADTEAFF. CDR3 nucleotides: TGTGCCAGCCTACAGGGGGCTGACACTGAAGCTTTCTTT.

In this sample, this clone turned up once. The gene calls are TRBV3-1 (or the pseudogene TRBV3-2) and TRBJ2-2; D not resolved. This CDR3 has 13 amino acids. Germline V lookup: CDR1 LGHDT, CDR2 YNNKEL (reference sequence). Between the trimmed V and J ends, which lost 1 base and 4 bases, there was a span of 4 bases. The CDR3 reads CASSQGTTGELFF. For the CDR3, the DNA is TGTGCCAGCAGCCAAGGCACCACCGGGGAGCTGTTTTTT.

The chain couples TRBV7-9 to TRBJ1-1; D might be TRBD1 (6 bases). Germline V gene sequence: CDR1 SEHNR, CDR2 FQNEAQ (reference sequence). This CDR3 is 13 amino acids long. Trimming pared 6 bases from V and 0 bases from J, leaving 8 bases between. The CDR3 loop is CASRTGLNTEAFF. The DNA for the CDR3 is TGTGCCAGCAGGACAGGATTGAACACTGAAGCTTTCTTT.

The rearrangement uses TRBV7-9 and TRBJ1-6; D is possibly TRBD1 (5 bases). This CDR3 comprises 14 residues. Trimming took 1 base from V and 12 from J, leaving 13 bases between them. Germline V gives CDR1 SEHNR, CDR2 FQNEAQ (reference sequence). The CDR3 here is CASSLEVRDGPLHF. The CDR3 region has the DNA TGTGCCAGCAGCTTAGAGGTCAGGGATGGACCCCTCCACTTT.

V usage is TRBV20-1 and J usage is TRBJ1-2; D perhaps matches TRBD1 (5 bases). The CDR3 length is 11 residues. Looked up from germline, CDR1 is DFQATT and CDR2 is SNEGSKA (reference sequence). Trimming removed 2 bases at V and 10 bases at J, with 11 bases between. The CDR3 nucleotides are TGCAGTGCTAGAAGGGGCGATTACTACACCTTC. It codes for CSARRGDYYTF.

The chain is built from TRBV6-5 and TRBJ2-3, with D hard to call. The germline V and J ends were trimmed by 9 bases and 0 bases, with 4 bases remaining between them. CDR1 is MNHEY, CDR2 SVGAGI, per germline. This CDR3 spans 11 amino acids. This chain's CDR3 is CASRSTDTQYF. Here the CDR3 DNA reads TGTGCCAGTAGGAGCACAGATACGCAGTATTTT.

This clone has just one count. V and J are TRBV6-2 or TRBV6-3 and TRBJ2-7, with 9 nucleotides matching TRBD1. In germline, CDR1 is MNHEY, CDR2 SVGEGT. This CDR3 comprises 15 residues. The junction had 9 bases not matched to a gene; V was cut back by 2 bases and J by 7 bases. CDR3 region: CASSYMGQGLGEQYF. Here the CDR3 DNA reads TGTGCCAGCAGTTACATGGGACAGGGCTTGGGAGAGCAGTACTTC.

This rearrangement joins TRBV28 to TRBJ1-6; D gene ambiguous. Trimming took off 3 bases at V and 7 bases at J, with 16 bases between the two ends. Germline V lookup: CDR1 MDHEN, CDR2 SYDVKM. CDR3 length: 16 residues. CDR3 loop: CASSFSPGLKNSPLHF. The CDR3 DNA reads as TGTGCCAGCAGTTTTTCGCCAGGATTAAAGAATTCACCCCTCCACTTT.

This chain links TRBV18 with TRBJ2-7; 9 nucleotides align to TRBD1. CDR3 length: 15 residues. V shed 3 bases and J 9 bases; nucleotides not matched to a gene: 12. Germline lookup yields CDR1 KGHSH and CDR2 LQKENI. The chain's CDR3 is CASSPSPGTGSGQYF. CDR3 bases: TGTGCCAGCTCACCGAGCCCCGGGACAGGGTCTGGGCAGTACTTC.

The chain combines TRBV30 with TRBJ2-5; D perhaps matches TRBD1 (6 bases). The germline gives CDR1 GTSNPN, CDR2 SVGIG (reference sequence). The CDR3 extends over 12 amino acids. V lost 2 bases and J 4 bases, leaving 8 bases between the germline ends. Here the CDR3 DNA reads TGTGCCTGGAGTACAGGGAGAGAGACCCAGTACTTC. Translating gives CAWSTGRETQYF.

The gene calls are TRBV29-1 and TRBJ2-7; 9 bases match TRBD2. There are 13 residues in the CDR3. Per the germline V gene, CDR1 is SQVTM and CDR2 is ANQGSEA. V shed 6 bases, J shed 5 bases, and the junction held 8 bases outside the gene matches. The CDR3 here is CSVRAGGPHEQYF. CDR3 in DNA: TGCAGCGTCCGAGCGGGAGGACCCCACGAGCAGTACTTC.

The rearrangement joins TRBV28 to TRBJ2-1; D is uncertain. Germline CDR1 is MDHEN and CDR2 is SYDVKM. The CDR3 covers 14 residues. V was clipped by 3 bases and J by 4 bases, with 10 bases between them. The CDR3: CASSLSGIYNEQFF. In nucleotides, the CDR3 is TGTGCCAGCAGTTTGAGTGGGATTTACAATGAGCAGTTCTTC.

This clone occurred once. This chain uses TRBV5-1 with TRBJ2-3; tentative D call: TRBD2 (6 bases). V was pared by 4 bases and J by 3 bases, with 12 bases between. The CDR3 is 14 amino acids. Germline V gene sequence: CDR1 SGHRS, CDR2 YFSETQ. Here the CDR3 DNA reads TGCGCCAGCAGCCCTAGCGTTGAGACAGATACGCAGTATTTT. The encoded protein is CASSPSVETDTQYF.

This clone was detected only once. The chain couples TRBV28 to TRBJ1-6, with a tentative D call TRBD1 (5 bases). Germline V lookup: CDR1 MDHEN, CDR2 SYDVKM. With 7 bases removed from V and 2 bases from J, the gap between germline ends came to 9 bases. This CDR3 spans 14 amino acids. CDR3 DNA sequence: TGTGCCAGCAAACCGGGACCCTATAATTCACCCCTCCACTTT. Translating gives CASKPGPYNSPLHF.